Detailed here is one T cell receptor beta chain. These data belong to a study of blood T cell repertoires in COVID-19. Only in-frame clones appear in the TCRdb table, and some are missing; sequencing was by immunoSEQ multiplex PCR. The sample contains about 59,000 clones, less than 85% of which appear only once. The CDR3 runs to 13 residues. Sequencing was carried out using peripheral blood. This chain connects TRBV21-1 to TRBJ2-5; the listed D gene, TRBD1, was not tested against the DNA. TRBV21-1 constitutes a pseudogene. The sequence was obtained from a woman between 65 and 79 years old with acute or convalescent COVID-19. The CDR3 coding sequence is TGTGCCAGCAGCAAAGCGAACCGGGACAGGGGTAACTTC. The encoded protein is CASSKANRDRGNF.